These 25 T cell receptor beta chains originate from one sample sequenced in a study of CD8 T cells in ankylosing spondylitis. Study-level findings and limits: Blood of patients with ankylosing spondylitis appeared to be characterized by a TCR beta motif of roughly eight highly homologous variants.

TCRdb called the 5' RACE reads again in MiXCR, with one record for every CDR3 protein. The sample has around 450,000 distinct CDR3 sequences, 25% to 30% seen once; the top ten hold roughly 0.8%. These receptors have no identified antigens. Sample: blood, either unsorted or a sorted T cell fraction (not recorded which). Receptors originate from a male donor with ankylosing spondylitis.

This chain links TRBV7-2 with TRBJ2-2; no clear D. CDR1 and CDR2 (germline): SGHTA, FQGNSA. This CDR3 comprises 13 residues. V gave up 4 bases and J gave up 5 bases, with 8 bases separating them. CDR3 protein: CASSSTRTGELFF. The CDR3 DNA reads TGTGCCAGCAGCTCCACTCGAACCGGGGAGCTGTTTTTT.

In this sample, this clonotype turned up a few times. The chain couples TRBV29-1 to TRBJ2-1; 11 bases line up with TRBD1. CDR1 is SQVTM and CDR2 is ANQGSEA in the germline V gene. The CDR3 covers 12 residues. The trim removed 7 bases at V and 6 bases at J, leaving 2 bases unmatched. CDR3 sequence reads: CSGGQGGNEQFF. The DNA for the CDR3 is TGCAGCGGGGGACAGGGGGGCAATGAGCAGTTCTTC.

This clonotype appeared a few times. The V call is TRBV29-1, the J call TRBJ1-4, with 9 bases fitting TRBD1. Germline-derived CDR1 and CDR2 are SQVTM and ANQGSEA. V lost 7 bases, J lost 6 bases, and 12 bases stayed unmatched. This CDR3 is 15 amino acids long. As DNA, the CDR3 is TGCAGCGCCGTGGGGGTGACAGGGGGTGATGAAAAACTGTTTTTT. Its translation: CSAVGVTGGDEKLFF.

This clonotype has more than one count but fewer than ten. The genes are TRBV7-2 and TRBJ2-5; 14 bases match TRBD2. J lost 4 bases, V lost 0 bases, and 1 base had no gene match. The V gene's germline CDR1 is SGHTA and CDR2 FQGNSA. The CDR3 has 16 residues. The CDR3 here is CASSLAGLAGGETQYF. CDR3 sequence (DNA): TGTGCCAGCAGCTTAGCTGGACTAGCGGGAGGAGAGACCCAGTACTTC.

This clonotype was counted only a few times. The chain links TRBV7-2 to TRBJ2-1; D is possibly TRBD2 (6 bases). Looked up from germline, CDR1 is SGHTA and CDR2 is FQGNSA. This CDR3 has 13 amino acids. Trimming shortened V by 7 bases and J by 7 bases, and 14 bases separated the two germline ends. The CDR3 loop is CASTGGLGNEQFF. CDR3 coding DNA: TGTGCCAGCACCGGGGGTCTGGGGAATGAGCAGTTCTTC. Using reference TRBV7-2 and TRBJ2-1 for the parts outside the CDR3, the full variable domain is GAGVSQSPSNKVTEKGKDVELRCDPISGHTALYWYRQSLGQGLEFLIYFQGNSAPDKSGLPSDRFSAERTGGSVSTLTIQRTQQEDSAVYLCASTGGLGNEQFFGPGTRLTVL.

This clonotype has a count of ten or more. The chain recombines TRBV12-3 or TRBV12-4 with TRBJ2-3; the D gene is possibly TRBD2 (6 bases). The ends were cut back, 5 bases at V and 6 bases at J, with 24 bases in the middle. The CDR3 covers 17 residues. CDR3 loop: CASSPQRGGTPGDTQYF. The DNA of the CDR3 is TGTGCCAGCAGTCCCCAACGGGGCGGGACCCCCGGCGATACGCAGTATTTT.

This chain joins TRBV4-2 and TRBJ2-1; 7 bases align to TRBD2. Trimming took 0 bases from V and 9 from J; bases not matched to a gene: 8. CDR1 LGHNA and CDR2 YNFKEQ come from the germline V gene. This CDR3 spans 15 amino acids. The CDR3 protein is CASSQDRTGGSEQFF. CDR3 DNA: TGTGCCAGCAGCCAAGATAGGACGGGGGGTAGTGAGCAGTTCTTC.

This clonotype appeared a few times. The chain combines TRBV3-1 with TRBJ2-5, with D unresolved. Trimming removed 2 bases from V and 1 base from J, with 5 bases in between. There are 13 residues in the CDR3. Germline V gene data show CDR1 as LGHDT and CDR2 as YNNKEL (reference sequence). DNA of the CDR3: TGTGCCAGCAGCCAAAGGCTCCAAGAGACCCAGTACTTC. This sequence encodes CASSQRLQETQYF.

The rearrangement links TRBV28 to TRBJ2-5; D may be TRBD1 or TRBD2 (5 bases each). In germline, CDR1 is MDHEN, CDR2 SYDVKM. Trimming removed 6 bases from V and 5 bases from J, with 19 bases in between. The CDR3 is made up of 15 amino acids. CDR3 bases: TGTGCCAGCAGACCTCCCCAGGGAGAGAGTGAGACCCAGTACTTC. This encodes CASRPPQGESETQYF.

There are a few counts of this clonotype. V and J are TRBV20-1 and TRBJ2-3; D gene unclear. The CDR3 has 14 residues. In germline, CDR1 is DFQATT, CDR2 SNEGSKA (reference sequence). Trimming shortened V by 6 bases and J by 3 bases, and 16 bases separated the two germline ends. This CDR3 reads CSAELTLTTDTQYF. CDR3 nucleotides: TGCAGTGCCGAGCTGACCCTAACAACAGATACGCAGTATTTT.

In the case of this clonotype: A junction end diverges from the germline sequence, so it may reflect a read error. The CDR3 region has the DNA TGTGCCACCGGTGAAAGCTATCCCTCTGACCCCAATGAGCAGTTCTTC. Amino acid sequence: CATGESYPSDPNEQFF. The chain employs TRBV24-1 and TRBJ2-1; D is undetermined. Germline CDR1 and CDR2: KGHDR and SFDVKD. The CDR3 loop spans 16 amino acids.

This chain joins TRBV20-1 and TRBJ2-7; 7 nucleotides match TRBD1. CDR1 DFQATT and CDR2 SNEGSKA come from the germline V gene (reference sequence). This CDR3 comprises 14 residues. The junction had 10 bases not matched to a gene; V was cut back by 1 base and J by 7 bases. The CDR3 region is CSARANRGRWEQYF. For the CDR3, the DNA is TGCAGTGCTAGAGCTAACAGGGGCCGGTGGGAGCAGTACTTC.

The CDR3 nucleotides are TGTGCCAGCAGCTTGCAGGGGGCGCACACCGGGGAGCTGTTTTTT. As protein: CASSLQGAHTGELFF. The chain uses TRBV11-2 and TRBJ2-2, with 8 positions matching TRBD1. Germline V gives CDR1 SGHAT, CDR2 FQNNGV. The CDR3 has 15 amino acids. With 3 bases clipped from V and 3 bases from J, the junction kept 3 bases outside the gene matches.

This chain joins TRBV28 and TRBJ2-3; TRBD2 aligns across 10 bases. Trimming cost V 5 bases and J 0 bases; bases outside gene matches: 17. The CDR3 is 20 amino acids. The V gene's germline CDR1 is MDHEN and CDR2 SYDVKM. The CDR3 region is CASSPRGSGRRFSSTDTQYF. CDR3 nucleotides: TGTGCCAGCAGTCCACGGGGTAGCGGGAGGCGATTCTCTAGCACAGATACGCAGTATTTT.

This sequence joins TRBV3-1 and TRBJ2-1; TRBD2 aligns across 7 bases. The CDR3 loop spans 14 amino acids. In germline, CDR1 is LGHDT, CDR2 YNNKEL (reference sequence). Unmatched junction bases numbered 7, after V lost 1 base and J lost 10 bases. CDR3 residues: CASSQGLADWEQFF. CDR3 in DNA: TGTGCCAGCAGCCAAGGACTAGCTGACTGGGAGCAGTTCTTC.

The chain is built from TRBV7-9 and TRBJ2-1, with a possible D match to TRBD2 (6 bases). Trimming cost V 1 base and J 14 bases, with 12 bases left between them. CDR3 length: 12 amino acids. The germline V gene encodes CDR1 SEHNR and CDR2 FQNEAQ (reference sequence). The CDR3 region has the DNA TGTGCCAGCAGCTTAGTTATCGGGGGAGAGTTCTTC. It encodes CASSLVIGGEFF.

The CDR3: CASSLTGMQDTQYF. In DNA, the CDR3 is TGCGCCAGCAGCCTGACAGGGATGCAAGATACGCAGTATTTT. V is TRBV5-1 and J is TRBJ2-3; TRBD1 matches 7 bases. The CDR3 contains 14 residues. V lost 4 bases and J lost 5; bases outside the gene matches: 7. CDR1 is SGHRS and CDR2 is YFSETQ in the germline V gene.

The genes are TRBV20-1 and TRBJ1-5; no clear D gene. Trimming left V 1 base short and J 3 bases short, with 10 bases between. From germline, CDR1 is DFQATT and CDR2 SNEGSKA (reference sequence). This CDR3 has 14 residues. CDR3 sequence: CSARGGRVNQPQHF. The CDR3 DNA is TGCAGTGCTAGAGGTGGGAGGGTCAATCAGCCCCAGCATTTT.

This clonotype has more than one count but fewer than ten. The rearrangement uses TRBV6-1 and TRBJ1-2; tentative D call: TRBD1 (6 bases). V gave up 3 bases and J gave up 5 bases, with 13 bases separating them. CDR1 is MNHNS, CDR2 SASEGT, per germline. The CDR3 is 14 amino acids. CDR3 coding DNA: TGTGCCAGCAGTGAGGCAGGGGTCCCTTATGGCTACACCTTC. It encodes CASSEAGVPYGYTF.

CDR3 amino acids: CASTRSASGNTIYF. In DNA form, the CDR3 reads TGTGCCAGCACCCGTTCCGCGTCTGGAAACACCATATATTTT. The chain recombines TRBV25-1 with TRBJ1-3; D remains ambiguous. Germline V gives CDR1 MGHDK, CDR2 SYGVNS. The V end was cut by 7 bases, the J end by 1 base, with 11 bases between. The CDR3 runs to 14 residues.

V and J are TRBV27 and TRBJ2-1; 11 bases agree with TRBD2. Germline V gene sequence: CDR1 MNHEY, CDR2 SMNVEV (reference sequence). Germline trimming cut 3 bases from V and 7 bases from J; bases unmatched to any gene: 11. This CDR3 has 17 residues. CDR3 protein: CASSFLELAGVSNEQFF. CDR3 bases: TGTGCCAGCAGTTTTCTGGAACTAGCGGGAGTAAGTAATGAGCAGTTCTTC.

This clonotype was counted many times. This chain connects TRBV5-1 to TRBJ2-3, with D hard to call. The CDR3 is 14 amino acids. Between the trimmed V and J ends, which lost 0 bases and 4 bases, there was a span of 9 bases. Germline assignment: CDR1 SGHRS and CDR2 YFSETQ. In nucleotides, the CDR3 is TGCGCCAGCAGCTTGGAGGGTGGATCAGATACGCAGTATTTT. Translated, it gives CASSLEGGSDTQYF.

This clonotype was seen a handful of times. The J gene is TRBJ2-7, the V gene TRBV7-9, with a tentative D call TRBD2 (5 bases). The V gene lost 8 bases and the J gene lost 2 bases, with 13 bases spanning the gap. Looked up from germline, CDR1 is SEHNR and CDR2 is FQNEAQ (reference sequence). This CDR3 has 13 amino acids. CDR3: CASSKSGTYEQYV. The DNA of the CDR3 is TGTGCCAGCTCCAAGAGCGGAACCTACGAGCAGTACGTC.

There are a few counts of this clonotype. The rearrangement joins TRBV7-2 to TRBJ1-4, with TRBD1 identical over 10 bases. The length of the CDR3 is 14 residues. The V gene's germline CDR1 is SGHTA and CDR2 FQGNSA. V trimming: 6 bases; J trimming: 8 bases; junction bases outside the gene matches: 6. CDR3 amino acids: CASRTDRGQEKLFF. CDR3 DNA: TGTGCCAGCAGGACCGACAGGGGGCAAGAAAAACTGTTTTTT.

This chain connects TRBV25-1 to TRBJ1-1; TRBD1 is a possible D gene (5 bases). CDR3 size: 14 residues. V lost 6 bases and J lost 4, with 15 bases in between. Germline CDR1 and CDR2: MGHDK and SYGVNS. As DNA, the CDR3 is TGTGCCAGCAGCCCTAGGGGTTTTCGCACTGAAGCTTTCTTT. Translating it yields CASSPRGFRTEAFF.